These 32 T cell receptor beta chains came from one sample sequenced in a study of tumor-infiltrating lymphocytes in localized non-small cell lung cancer. Libraries were prepared by immunoSEQ multiplex PCR; TCRdb keeps only in-frame clonotypes and omits some of them. The sample lists roughly 13,000 clones; roughly 80% were seen once. The sequencing sample was made of uninvolved lung tissue not adjacent to the tumor. These receptors were collected from a human donor with non-small cell lung cancer.

The chain links TRBV19 to TRBJ2-3, with a tentative D call TRBD2 (5 bases). CDR3 length: 12 amino acids. CDR1 is LNHDA, CDR2 SQIVND, per germline (reference sequence). V was clipped by 5 bases and J by 8 bases, with 11 bases between them. CDR3 DNA sequence: TGTGCCAGTAGTGCGGGCCTTGTTACGCAGTATTTT. Its translation is CASSAGLVTQYF.

The genes are TRBV15 and TRBJ1-2; 11 nucleotides match TRBD1. The CDR3 is 16 amino acids. Germline V gene data show CDR1 as LNHNV and CDR2 as YYDKDF (reference sequence). J gave up 4 bases and V 1 base, and 5 bases lay outside the gene matches. CDR3 residues: CATSRGGTGGSYGYTF. CDR3 DNA: TGTGCCACCAGCAGAGGAGGGACAGGGGGTAGCTATGGCTACACCTTC.

The chain recombines TRBV14 with TRBJ2-3; the D gene could be TRBD1 or TRBD2 (5 bases each). Germline V lookup: CDR1 SGHDN, CDR2 FVKESK. CDR3 length: 14 residues. Deletions cut 4 bases from V and 2 bases from J, with 10 bases between. CDR3 nucleotides: TGTGCCAGCAGCCTTGGGGGTATCACAGATACGCAGTATTTT. Its translation is CASSLGGITDTQYF.

V and J are TRBV5-8 and TRBJ2-7; 7 nucleotides align to TRBD1. The V gene's germline CDR1 is SGHTS and CDR2 YDEGEE. After removal of 4 bases from V and 2 bases from J, the junction contained 6 bases not matched to a gene. The CDR3 loop spans 14 amino acids. CDR3: CASSLTGQAYEQYF. The CDR3 coding sequence is TGTGCCAGCAGCCTCACCGGACAGGCCTACGAGCAGTACTTC.

J is TRBJ1-2 and V is TRBV10-1; no clear D gene. Germline V gene lookup returns CDR1 WNHNN and CDR2 SYGVQD (reference sequence). The V and J ends lost 0 bases and 7 bases respectively, with 15 bases between them. The CDR3 sequence is 15 residues long. CDR3 in amino acids: CASSESQGSISGYTF. CDR3 nucleotide sequence: TGCGCCAGCAGTGAGTCACAAGGAAGTATTAGTGGCTACACCTTC.

The V call is TRBV7-9, the J call TRBJ2-7; D remains unclear. This CDR3 has 12 residues. The germline gives CDR1 SEHNR, CDR2 FQNEAQ (reference sequence). Trimming took 1 base from V and 7 from J, leaving 8 bases between them. DNA for the CDR3: TGTGCCAGCAGCTTAGTGGGTCGGGAGCAGTACTTC. Protein sequence: CASSLVGREQYF.

The rearrangement uses TRBV9 and TRBJ2-4; 7 bases are a match to TRBD1. CDR3 length: 13 residues. V was pared by 2 bases and J by 8 bases, with 4 bases of the junction left unmatched. Germline values: CDR1 SGDLS, CDR2 YYNGEE. CDR3 nucleotide sequence: TGTGCCAGCAGCGTCGACAGGGCGGACATTCAGTACTTC. Its protein is CASSVDRADIQYF.

This clone was seen once. The V gene is TRBV9, the J gene TRBJ1-1; D remains ambiguous. Trimming pared 0 bases from V and 1 base from J, leaving 7 bases between. There are 14 residues in the CDR3. Germline CDR1 reads SGDLS; CDR2 reads YYNGEE. For the CDR3, the DNA is TGTGCCAGCAGCGTAGTGTCGACGAACACTGAAGCTTTCTTT. This translates into CASSVVSTNTEAFF.

A few counts support this clone. The CDR3 reads CAIRGHTGQGDNSPLHF. For the CDR3, the DNA is TGTGCCATCAGAGGACATACTGGACAGGGTGATAATTCACCCCTCCACTTT. V and J are TRBV10-3 and TRBJ1-6; 8 bases agree with TRBD1. J gave up 5 bases and V 6 bases, and 12 bases lay outside the gene matches. Looked up from germline, CDR1 is ENHRY and CDR2 is SYGVKD. CDR3 size: 17 residues.

J is TRBJ1-2 and V is TRBV12-5, with D possibly being TRBD1 (6 bases). The CDR3 consists of 17 residues. CDR1 and CDR2 from the germline V gene are LGHNT and FRNRAP. Trimming pared 4 bases from V and 4 bases from J, leaving 22 bases between. The chain's CDR3 is CASGSPRGHLGSYGYTF. CDR3 nucleotides: TGTGCTAGTGGTTCCCCCAGGGGTCATTTAGGCTCCTATGGCTACACCTTC.

This clone appeared a few times. V usage is TRBV10-3 and J usage is TRBJ2-1, with D tentatively TRBD1 (5 bases). Trimming left V 2 bases short and J 5 bases short, with 16 bases between. Germline CDR1 ENHRY, CDR2 SYGVKD. The CDR3 is 16 residues long. Here the CDR3 reads CAISEEGARVHNEQFF. CDR3 DNA: TGTGCCATCAGTGAGGAAGGGGCGAGAGTCCACAATGAGCAGTTCTTC.

By share, this clone counts as medium-sized (0.01 to 0.1%). V is TRBV6-1 and J is TRBJ1-6; the D is unclear. CDR1 and CDR2 from the germline V gene are MNHNS and SASEGT. V lost 2 bases and J 17 bases, leaving 7 bases between the germline ends. The CDR3 covers 10 residues. The DNA of the CDR3 is TGTGCCAGCAGTGAACGGACCATCCACTTT. This translates into CASSERTIHF.

The J gene is TRBJ1-5, the V gene TRBV6-6, with D possibly TRBD1 on 5 matching bases. Germline V CDR1 and CDR2: MNHNY, SVGAGI (reference sequence). This CDR3 contains 15 residues. Trimming cost V 0 bases and J 2 bases, with 8 bases left between them. The CDR3 loop reads CASSYSGRGNQPQHF. In DNA form, the CDR3 reads TGTGCCAGCAGTTACTCGGGCAGGGGCAATCAGCCCCAGCATTTT.

This chain uses TRBV4-2 with TRBJ2-7, with 10 positions matching TRBD2. This CDR3 region has 16 residues. V lost 0 bases to trimming and J lost 5 bases; unmatched junction nucleotides: 7. CDR1 LGHNA and CDR2 YNFKEQ come from the germline V gene. The CDR3 DNA reads TGTGCCAGCAGCCAAGATAGGGAACTAGCGGGGAACGAGCAGTACTTC. It codes for CASSQDRELAGNEQYF.

This clone is a singleton in its sample. The chain employs TRBV15 and TRBJ2-6; 9 bases map to TRBD1. Germline V gene sequence: CDR1 LNHNV, CDR2 YYDKDF (reference sequence). J gave up 0 bases and V 1 base, and 4 bases lay outside the gene matches. This CDR3 is built from 18 residues. The CDR3 region is CATSRARDRVSGANVLTF. The CDR3 DNA reads TGTGCCACCAGCAGAGCCCGGGACAGGGTCTCTGGGGCCAACGTCCTGACTTTC.

This chain connects TRBV7-9 to TRBJ1-2; D unclear. Germline CDR1 SEHNR, CDR2 FQNEAQ (reference sequence). The CDR3 is made up of 13 amino acids. The V end lost 1 base, the J end lost 0 bases, and 3 bases lay between the germline ends. DNA of the CDR3: TGTGCCAGCAGCTTAGGAACTAACTATGGCTACACCTTC. It encodes CASSLGTNYGYTF.

This clone was recorded only once. V gene TRBV11-1 combines with J gene TRBJ2-4, with 9 bases that match TRBD1. This CDR3 spans 16 amino acids. Germline CDR1 reads SGHAT; CDR2 reads FQDESV (reference sequence). The junction had 7 bases not matched to a gene; V was cut back by 6 bases and J by 1 base. CDR3 region: CASSAGTGTAKNIQYF. As DNA, the CDR3 is TGTGCCAGCAGTGCCGGGACAGGGACGGCCAAAAACATTCAGTACTTC.

By its share, this clone is medium-sized. The gene calls are TRBV19 and TRBJ1-5; 7 nucleotides line up with TRBD1. The V and J ends lost 5 bases and 6 bases, in that order; junction bases with no gene match: 4. Germline V CDR1 and CDR2: LNHDA, SQIVND (reference sequence). The length of the CDR3 is 13 residues. The CDR3 DNA follows: TGTGCCAGTAGTGGGGACAGATCTCAGCCCCAGCATTTT. This encodes CASSGDRSQPQHF.

This clone has just a few counts. The chain carries TRBV5-5 and TRBJ2-1; weak D call: TRBD2 (5 bases). Germline CDR1 and CDR2: SGHKS and YYEKEE (reference sequence). The V end was cut by 0 bases, the J end by 10 bases, with 11 bases between. CDR3 length: 13 residues. The CDR3 DNA is TGTGCCAGCAGCTTGGTACCCGGACTCGAGCAGTTCTTC. As protein: CASSLVPGLEQFF.

This clone was found a few times. This chain uses TRBV7-2 with TRBJ2-7; maybe TRBD1 (5 bases). Germline-derived CDR1 and CDR2 are SGHTA and FQGNSA. The CDR3 covers 13 residues. V lost 1 base, J lost 6 bases, and 10 bases lay in between. This chain's CDR3 is CASSLGQGGEQYF. The DNA for the CDR3 is TGTGCCAGCAGCTTAGGGCAGGGTGGCGAGCAGTACTTC.

The chain couples TRBV7-8 to TRBJ1-1, with TRBD1 matching over 10 bases. The germline CDR1 and CDR2 sequences are SGHVS and FQNEAQ. Trimming cost V 8 bases and J 4 bases; bases outside gene matches: 4. CDR3 size: 13 residues. CDR3 DNA sequence: TGTGCCAGCGGGACAGGGGAGCGCACTGAAGCTTTCTTT. It is translated as CASGTGERTEAFF.

V is TRBV29-1 and J is TRBJ1-2; D call uncertain. This CDR3 is 11 amino acids long. From germline, CDR1 is SQVTM and CDR2 ANQGSEA. Trimming removed 6 bases at V and 5 bases at J, with 10 bases between. CDR3 bases: TGCAGCGTGGAGAGACGGTATGGCTACACCTTC. Amino acid sequence: CSVERRYGYTF.

V and J are TRBV9 and TRBJ2-5; 9 bases map to TRBD1. Germline CDR1 and CDR2: SGDLS and YYNGEE. Trimming took 4 bases from V and 3 from J; bases not matched to a gene: 4. This CDR3 spans 14 amino acids. CDR3 DNA: TGTGCCAGCAGCCTGGACAGGGGAAAAGAGACCCAGTACTTC. It translates to CASSLDRGKETQYF.

This clone came up once. The rearrangement uses TRBV5-1 and TRBJ1-2; D is possibly TRBD1 (6 bases). Germline CDR1 is SGHRS and CDR2 is YFSETQ. This CDR3 spans 14 amino acids. V lost 3 bases and J lost 5, with 14 bases in between. Here the CDR3 reads CASSWNRDSYGYTF. Written as DNA, the CDR3 is TGCGCCAGCAGCTGGAACAGGGACTCGTATGGCTACACCTTC.

In its sample, this clone ranks as medium-sized (0.01 to 0.1%). CDR3 sequence reads: CASSLSSGNNSPLHF. CDR3 nucleotide sequence: TGTGCCAGCAGTTTATCCTCCGGAAATAATTCACCCCTCCACTTT. The J gene is TRBJ1-6, the V gene TRBV28; D is unclear. V lost 1 base and J lost 5, with 9 bases in between. Germline V lookup: CDR1 MDHEN, CDR2 SYDVKM. This CDR3 has 15 residues. The full variable domain, rest sourced from reference TRBV28 and TRBJ1-6, is DVKVTQSSRYLVKRTGEKVFLECVQDMDHENMFWYRQDPGLGLRLIYFSYDVKMKEKGDIPEGYSVSREKKERFSLILESASTNQTSMYLCASSLSSGNNSPLHFGNGTRLTVT.

This rearrangement joins TRBV12-5 to TRBJ1-5; D ambiguous. V shed 2 bases and J shed 10 bases, with 9 bases lying between them. This CDR3 is 12 amino acids long. Germline V gives CDR1 LGHNT, CDR2 FRNRAP. This CDR3 reads CASGLPPSPQHF. DNA of the CDR3: TGTGCTAGTGGTTTGCCCCCTTCCCCCCAGCATTTT.

This clone appeared once. The chain is built from TRBV2 and TRBJ1-3, with no clear D. Germline V CDR1 and CDR2: SNHLY, FYNNEI. The ends were cut back, 7 bases at V and 3 bases at J, with 13 bases in the middle. The CDR3 runs 14 residues. The CDR3 nucleotides are TGTGCCAGCACCTATCAGCAAGATGGAAACACCATATATTTT. Its translation is CASTYQQDGNTIYF.

The rearrangement links TRBV30 to TRBJ1-6; no definite D call. The CDR3 spans 15 residues. Trimming cost V 4 bases and J 10 bases, with 20 bases left between them. Per the germline V gene, CDR1 is GTSNPN and CDR2 is SVGIG (reference sequence). CDR3 nucleotides: TGTGCCTGGACCCCTAGGCTGGGGAGGCAATCACCCCTCCACTTT. Protein: CAWTPRLGRQSPLHF.

The rearrangement uses TRBV10-2 and TRBJ1-1, with D hard to call. Looked up from germline, CDR1 is WSHSY and CDR2 is SAAADI. The V end lost 2 bases, the J end lost 10 bases, and 14 bases lay between the germline ends. This CDR3 has 13 amino acids. The CDR3 DNA sequence: TGCGCCAGCAGTGAGGCTCGAGGCAGGTTAGCTTTCTTT. Translated, it gives CASSEARGRLAFF.

V and J are TRBV5-1 and TRBJ1-1; weak D call: TRBD1 (5 bases). The CDR3 spans 14 residues. Trimming shortened V by 10 bases and J by 1 base, and 17 bases separated the two germline ends. Germline V gives CDR1 SGHRS, CDR2 YFSETQ. The CDR3 reads CASAAGTGNTEAFF. The DNA for the CDR3 is TGCGCCTCTGCGGCAGGGACGGGGAACACTGAAGCTTTCTTT.

The chain is built from TRBV4-3 and TRBJ2-3; unclear D gene. V lost 1 base to trimming and J lost 1 base, with 9 bases between them. Per germline, CDR1 LGHNA and CDR2 YSLEER. The CDR3 consists of 15 residues. CDR3 region: CASSQAGQGTDTQYF. Here the CDR3 DNA reads TGCGCCAGCAGCCAAGCCGGGCAGGGCACAGATACGCAGTATTTT.

The chain recombines TRBV5-5 with TRBJ2-7; D unresolved. Germline loops: CDR1 SGHKS, CDR2 YYEKEE (reference sequence). The CDR3 runs to 15 residues. Deletions cut 0 bases from V and 3 bases from J, with 13 bases between. The CDR3 region is CASSLDGQARYEQYF. The CDR3 region has the DNA TGTGCCAGCAGCTTGGATGGCCAGGCCCGCTACGAGCAGTACTTC.